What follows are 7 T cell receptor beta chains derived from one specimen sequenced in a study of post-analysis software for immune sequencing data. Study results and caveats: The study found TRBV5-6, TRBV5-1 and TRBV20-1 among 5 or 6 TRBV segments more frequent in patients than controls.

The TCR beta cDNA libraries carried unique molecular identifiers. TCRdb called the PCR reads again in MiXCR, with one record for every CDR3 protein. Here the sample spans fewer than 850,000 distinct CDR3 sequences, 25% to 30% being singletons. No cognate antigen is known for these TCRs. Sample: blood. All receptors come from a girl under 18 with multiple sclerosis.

In DNA form, the CDR3 reads TGCAGCCCCCTGAGCGGGAGTGAAAACATTCAGTACTTC. Its translation is CSPLSGSENIQYF. V gene TRBV20-1 combines with J gene TRBJ2-4, with 8 nucleotides matching TRBD2. Germline V lookup: CDR1 DFQATT, CDR2 SNEGSKA (reference sequence). This CDR3 comprises 13 residues.

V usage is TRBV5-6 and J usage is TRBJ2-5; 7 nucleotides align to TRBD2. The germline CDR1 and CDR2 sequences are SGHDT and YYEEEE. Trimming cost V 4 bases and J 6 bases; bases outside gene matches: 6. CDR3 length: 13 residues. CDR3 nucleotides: TGTGCCAGCAGCCCCTTCGGGGGGAAGACCCAGTACTTC. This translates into CASSPFGGKTQYF.

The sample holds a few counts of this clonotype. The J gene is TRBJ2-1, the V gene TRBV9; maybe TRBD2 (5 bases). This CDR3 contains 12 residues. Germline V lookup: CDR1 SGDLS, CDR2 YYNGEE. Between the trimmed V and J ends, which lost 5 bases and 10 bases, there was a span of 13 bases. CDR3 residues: CASSYSGVEQFF. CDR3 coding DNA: TGTGCCAGCAGTTACTCCGGGGTGGAGCAGTTCTTC.

The CDR3 DNA is TGTGCCACCAGTGCTCTGGGTAGCGGGGGAGCTAAGCAGTTCTTC. Its translation: CATSALGSGGAKQFF. The chain uses TRBV24-1 and TRBJ2-1; 9 bases fit TRBD2. The germline V gene encodes CDR1 KGHDR and CDR2 SFDVKD. This CDR3 contains 15 residues. Trimming cost V 5 bases and J 11 bases; bases outside gene matches: 12.

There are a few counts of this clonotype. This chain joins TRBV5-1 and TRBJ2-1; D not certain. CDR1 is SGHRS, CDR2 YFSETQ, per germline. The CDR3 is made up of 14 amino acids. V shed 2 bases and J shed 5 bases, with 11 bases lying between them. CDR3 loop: CASSLNSFDNEQFF. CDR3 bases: TGCGCCAGCAGCTTAAACAGCTTTGACAATGAGCAGTTCTTC.

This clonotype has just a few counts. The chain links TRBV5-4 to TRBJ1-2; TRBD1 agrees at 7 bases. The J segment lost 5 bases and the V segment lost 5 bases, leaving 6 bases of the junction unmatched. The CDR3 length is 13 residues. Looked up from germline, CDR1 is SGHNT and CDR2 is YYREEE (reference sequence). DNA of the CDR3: TGTGCCAGCAGTTTAACAGGGGCATATGGCTACACCTTC. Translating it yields CASSLTGAYGYTF.

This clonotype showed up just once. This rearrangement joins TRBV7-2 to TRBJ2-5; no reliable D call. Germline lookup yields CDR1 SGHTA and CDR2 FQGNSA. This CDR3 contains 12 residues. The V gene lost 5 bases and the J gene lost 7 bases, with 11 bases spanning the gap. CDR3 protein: CASSADCGTQYF. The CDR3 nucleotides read TGTGCCAGCAGCGCCGACTGTGGGACCCAGTACTTC.